These T cell receptor beta chains were read from a single sample in a study of shared T cell receptors in the human thymus. Sequencing was performed with immunoSEQ multiplex PCR; in TCRdb, only in-frame clones are kept and a portion is missing. Among hundreds of thousands of clones listed, about 95% were seen once. The sequencing input was thymocytes. The origin of the receptors is a human donor. Both conserved end residues are part of each CDR3. D genes are given only for firm matches. The size entry is marked missing in some rows and otherwise reads once, few, many or a size class.

clone size	J gene	D gene	V gene	CDR3 length	CDR3 protein
.	TRBJ2-1	.	TRBV5-1	16	CASSSPGTRSYNEQFF
.	TRBJ2-7	TRBD2	TRBV15	15	CATSKGSGANYEQYF
.	TRBJ1-1	.	TRBV5-1	14	CASSHGAVNTEAFF
.	TRBJ2-3	.	TRBV7-6	12	CASSLARDTQYF
.	TRBJ2-1	.	TRBV6-5	14	CASSYWGAHNEQFF
.	.	TRBD2	TRBV28	15	CASSLKRGKSYEQYF
.	TRBJ2-7	.	TRBV7-6	13	CASSLADSYEQYF
.	TRBJ2-1	.	TRBV13	16	CASSLGPQVLYNEQFF
.	TRBJ2-7	.	TRBV18	15	CASSSLQVSSYEQYF
.	TRBJ1-2	TRBD1	TRBV6-5	15	CASSYSRTGNYGYTF
.	TRBJ1-4	TRBD1	TRBV7-9	18	CASSPQGQANTTNEKLFF
.	TRBJ1-3	TRBD1	TRBV28	16	CASSLKDRAWGNTIYF
.	TRBJ2-3	.	TRBV6-6	16	CASSYSRGGLTDTQYF
.	TRBJ2-7	.	TRBV14	14	CASSVRQATYEQYF
once	TRBJ2-2	.	TRBV27	13	CASRRQNTGELFF
.	TRBJ2-3	TRBD1	TRBV27	12	CVLRGRGDTQYF
few	TRBJ1-2	.	TRBV7-9	15	CASSRGEGARYGYTF
.	TRBJ2-7	.	TRBV28	12	CARLQGNDEQYF
.	TRBJ1-5	.	TRBV5-5	14	CASSHSGVGQPQHF
once	TRBJ2-2	.	TRBV27	13	CASSRLGAGELFF
.	TRBJ2-5	TRBD1	TRBV5-1	17	CASSTPGTGGFGETQYF
.	TRBJ2-2	TRBD2	TRBV5-4	16	CASSLVAGGPSGELFF
.	TRBJ2-3	TRBD1	TRBV5-8	16	CASSSYPGQSTDTQYF
.	TRBJ1-2	TRBD1	TRBV4-1	17	CASSRDPRQGSNYGYTF
.	TRBJ2-2	.	TRBV15	15	CATSRDVSYTGELFF
.	TRBJ2-1	.	TRBV5-4	14	CASHPGRTFNEQFF
.	TRBJ2-4	.	TRBV28	17	CASSVGRDPPAKNIQYF
.	TRBJ2-7	.	TRBV9	14	CASSVDPSCYEQYF
.	TRBJ2-3	.	TRBV27	15	CASSSYREEADTQYF
.	TRBJ2-3	TRBD2	TRBV28	16	CASSLLGSGGRDTQYF
.	TRBJ2-5	.	TRBV28	15	CASSLSSGVQETQYF
.	TRBJ2-3	.	TRBV30	14	CAWVESGAADTQYF
.	TRBJ1-6	.	TRBV4-2	14	CASSQARLCPPLHF
.	TRBJ2-6	.	TRBV28	18	CASSLRSTPGSGANVLTF
.	TRBJ2-2	.	TRBV7-2	15	CASSLGESNTGELFF
.	TRBJ1-2	.	TRBV5-1	14	CASSLDGLNYGYTF
once	TRBJ2-1	.	TRBV2	15	CASSPGEWAGNEQFF
.	TRBJ2-1	.	TRBV30	13	CAWGGRVYNEQFF
.	TRBJ2-1	TRBD2	TRBV10-3	19	CAISGGGLAGGPYYNEQFF
.	TRBJ2-4	.	TRBV5-1	16	CASSLAHTLAKNIQYF
.	TRBJ2-1	.	TRBV2	15	CASSITHSSYNEQFF
.	TRBJ2-1	.	TRBV7-9	15	CASSPRGTVYNEQFF
.	TRBJ1-2	TRBD1	TRBV6-5	15	CASSYGDRGNYGYTF
.	TRBJ1-1	TRBD1	TRBV18	14	CASTTDRGNTEAFF
.	TRBJ2-3	.	TRBV27	17	CASSPIHERAYTDTQYF
.	TRBJ2-5	.	TRBV6-5	13	CASVPPGAETQYF
.	TRBJ2-3	.	TRBV4-2	18	CASSQETRTFTSTDTQYF
once	TRBJ2-4	.	TRBV7-2	11	CASWVGNIQYF
.	TRBJ1-2	.	TRBV5-4	12	CASSLDRTGYTF
.	TRBJ2-4	.	TRBV11-2	17	CASSSRRAALAKNIQYF
.	TRBJ2-6	.	TRBV4-1	14	CASMGRAGANVLTF